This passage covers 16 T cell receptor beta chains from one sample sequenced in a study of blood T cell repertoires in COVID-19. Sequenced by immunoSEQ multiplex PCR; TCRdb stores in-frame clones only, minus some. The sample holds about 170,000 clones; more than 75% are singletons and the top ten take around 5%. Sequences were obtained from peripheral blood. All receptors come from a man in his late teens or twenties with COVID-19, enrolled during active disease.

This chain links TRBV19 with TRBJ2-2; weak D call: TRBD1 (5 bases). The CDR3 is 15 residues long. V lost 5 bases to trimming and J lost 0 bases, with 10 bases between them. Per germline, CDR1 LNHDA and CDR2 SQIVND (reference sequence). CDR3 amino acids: CASSLLGPNTGELFF. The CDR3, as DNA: TGTGCCAGTAGTCTTCTGGGGCCGAACACCGGGGAGCTGTTTTTT.

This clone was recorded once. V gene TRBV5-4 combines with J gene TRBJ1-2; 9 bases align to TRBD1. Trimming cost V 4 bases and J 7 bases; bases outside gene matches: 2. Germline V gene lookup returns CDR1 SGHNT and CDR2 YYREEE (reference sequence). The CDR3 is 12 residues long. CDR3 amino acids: CASSRQGGGYTF. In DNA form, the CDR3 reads TGTGCCAGCAGCCGACAGGGGGGTGGCTACACCTTC.

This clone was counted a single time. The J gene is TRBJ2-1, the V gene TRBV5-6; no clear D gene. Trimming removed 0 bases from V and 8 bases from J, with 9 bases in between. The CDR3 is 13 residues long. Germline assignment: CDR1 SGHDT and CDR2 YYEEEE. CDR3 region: CASSLGRLDEQFF. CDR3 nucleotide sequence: TGTGCCAGCAGCTTGGGGCGCCTAGATGAGCAGTTCTTC.

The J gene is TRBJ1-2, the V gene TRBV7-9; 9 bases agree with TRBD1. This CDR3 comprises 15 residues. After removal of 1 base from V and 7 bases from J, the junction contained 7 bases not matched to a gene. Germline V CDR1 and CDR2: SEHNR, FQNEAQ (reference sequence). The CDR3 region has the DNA TGTGCCAGCAGCTTAGGGACAGGGGCCCCCCTTGGCTACACCTTC. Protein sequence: CASSLGTGAPLGYTF.

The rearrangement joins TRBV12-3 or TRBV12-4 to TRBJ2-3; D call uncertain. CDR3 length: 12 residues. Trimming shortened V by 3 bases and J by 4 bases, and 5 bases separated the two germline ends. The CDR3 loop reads CASSFSPDTQYF. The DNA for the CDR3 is TGTGCCAGCAGTTTTAGCCCAGATACGCAGTATTTT.

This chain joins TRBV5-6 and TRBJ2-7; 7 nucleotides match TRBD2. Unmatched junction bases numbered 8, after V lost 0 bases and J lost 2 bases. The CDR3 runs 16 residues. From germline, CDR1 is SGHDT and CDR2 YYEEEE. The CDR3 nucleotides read TGTGCCAGCAGCTTGGGGGAGGGGATGTTGGCCTACGAGCAGTACTTC. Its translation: CASSLGEGMLAYEQYF.

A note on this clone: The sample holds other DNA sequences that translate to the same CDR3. CDR3 nucleotide sequence: TGTGCCAGCAGCCCGGGCACAGATACGCAGTATTTT. Amino acid sequence: CASSPGTDTQYF. The gene calls are TRBV27 and TRBJ2-3; D is undetermined. The CDR3 totals 12 residues. Looked up from germline, CDR1 is MNHEY and CDR2 is SMNVEV (reference sequence). V lost 6 bases and J 1 base, leaving 5 bases between the germline ends.

The CDR3 coding sequence is TGTGCCTCTCAAACGGGACAGGGGGCCCGGGTTTTCTATGGCTACACCTTC. It translates to CASQTGQGARVFYGYTF. The V gene is TRBV30, the J gene TRBJ1-2; TRBD1 matches at 12 bases. V shed 7 bases, J shed 4 bases, and the junction held 16 bases outside the gene matches. Per the germline V gene, CDR1 is GTSNPN and CDR2 is SVGIG (reference sequence). CDR3 length equals 17 residues.

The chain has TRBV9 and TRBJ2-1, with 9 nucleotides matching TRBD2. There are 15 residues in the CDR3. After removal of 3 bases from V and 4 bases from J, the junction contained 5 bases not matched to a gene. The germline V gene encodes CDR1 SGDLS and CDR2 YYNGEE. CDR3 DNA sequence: TGTGCCAGCAGCGCGACTAGCGGACCTTACAATGAGCAGTTCTTC. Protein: CASSATSGPYNEQFF.

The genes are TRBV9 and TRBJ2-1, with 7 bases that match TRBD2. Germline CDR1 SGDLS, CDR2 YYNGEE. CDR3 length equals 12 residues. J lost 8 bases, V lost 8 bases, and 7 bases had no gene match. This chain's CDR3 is CASGGGPYEQFF. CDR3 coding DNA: TGTGCCAGTGGGGGAGGGCCCTATGAGCAGTTCTTC.

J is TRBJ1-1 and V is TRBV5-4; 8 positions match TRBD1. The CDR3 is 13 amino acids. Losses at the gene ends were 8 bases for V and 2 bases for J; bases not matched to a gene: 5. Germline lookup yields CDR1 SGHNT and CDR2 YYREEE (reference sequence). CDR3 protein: CASGGTGNTEAFF. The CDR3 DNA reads TGTGCCAGTGGCGGGACAGGCAACACTGAAGCTTTCTTT.

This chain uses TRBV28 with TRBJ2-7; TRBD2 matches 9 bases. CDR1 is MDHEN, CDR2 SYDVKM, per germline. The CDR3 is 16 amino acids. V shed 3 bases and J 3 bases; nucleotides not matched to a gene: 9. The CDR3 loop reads CASSLALAGTSYEQYF. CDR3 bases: TGTGCCAGCAGTTTGGCGCTAGCGGGAACAAGCTACGAGCAGTACTTC.

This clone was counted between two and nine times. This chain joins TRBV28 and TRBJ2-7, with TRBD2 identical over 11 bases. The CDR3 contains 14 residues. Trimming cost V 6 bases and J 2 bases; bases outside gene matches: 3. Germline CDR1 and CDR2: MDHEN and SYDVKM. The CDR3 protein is CASRLAGGPYEQYF. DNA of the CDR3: TGTGCCAGCAGATTAGCGGGAGGGCCCTACGAGCAGTACTTC.

This chain's CDR3 is CASSSPGAPYNEQFF. CDR3 DNA: TGTGCCAGCAGTTCTCCAGGTGCCCCTTACAATGAGCAGTTCTTC. The chain joins TRBV27 to TRBJ2-1; D is unresolved. The germline gives CDR1 MNHEY, CDR2 SMNVEV (reference sequence). This CDR3 comprises 15 residues. Trimming left V 4 bases short and J 4 bases short, with 14 bases between.

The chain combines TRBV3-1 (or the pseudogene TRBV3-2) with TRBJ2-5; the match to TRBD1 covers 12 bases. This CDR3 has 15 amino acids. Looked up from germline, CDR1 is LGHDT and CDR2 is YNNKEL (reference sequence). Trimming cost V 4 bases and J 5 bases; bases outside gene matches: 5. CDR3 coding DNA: TGTGCCAGCAGCCCCCCGGGACAGGGGGCGGAGACCCAGTACTTC. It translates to CASSPPGQGAETQYF.

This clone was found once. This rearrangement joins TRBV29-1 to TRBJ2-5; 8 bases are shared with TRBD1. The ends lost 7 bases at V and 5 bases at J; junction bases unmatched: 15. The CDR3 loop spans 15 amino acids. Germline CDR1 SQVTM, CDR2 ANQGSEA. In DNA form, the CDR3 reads TGCAGCGCCGAGGGTAGGACAGGGTGGTTGGAGACCCAGTACTTC. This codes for CSAEGRTGWLETQYF.